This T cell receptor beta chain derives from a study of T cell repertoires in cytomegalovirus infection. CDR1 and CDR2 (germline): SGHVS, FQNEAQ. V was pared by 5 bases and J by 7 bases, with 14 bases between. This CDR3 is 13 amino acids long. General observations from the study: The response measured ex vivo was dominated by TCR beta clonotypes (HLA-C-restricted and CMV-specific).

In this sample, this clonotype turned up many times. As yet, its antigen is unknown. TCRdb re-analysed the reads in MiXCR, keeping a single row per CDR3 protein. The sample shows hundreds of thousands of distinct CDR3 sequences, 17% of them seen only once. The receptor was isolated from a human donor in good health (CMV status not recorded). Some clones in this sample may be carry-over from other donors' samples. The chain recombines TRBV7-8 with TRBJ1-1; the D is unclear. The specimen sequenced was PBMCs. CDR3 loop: CASSPELLREAFF. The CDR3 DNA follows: TGTGCCAGCAGCCCCGAATTACTACGTGAAGCTTTCTTT.